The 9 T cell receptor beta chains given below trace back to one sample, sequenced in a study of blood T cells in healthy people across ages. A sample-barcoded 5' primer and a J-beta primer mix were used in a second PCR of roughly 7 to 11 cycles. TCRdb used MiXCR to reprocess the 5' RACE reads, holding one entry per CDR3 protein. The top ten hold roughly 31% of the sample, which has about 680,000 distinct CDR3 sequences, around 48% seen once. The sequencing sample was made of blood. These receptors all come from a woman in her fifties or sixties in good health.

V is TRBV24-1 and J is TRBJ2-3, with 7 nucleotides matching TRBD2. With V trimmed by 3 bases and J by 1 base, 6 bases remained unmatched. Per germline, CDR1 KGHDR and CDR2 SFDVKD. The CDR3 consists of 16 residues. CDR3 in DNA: TGTGCCACCAGTGATGCCAGCGGGAAAGGCACAGATACGCAGTATTTT. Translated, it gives CATSDASGKGTDTQYF.

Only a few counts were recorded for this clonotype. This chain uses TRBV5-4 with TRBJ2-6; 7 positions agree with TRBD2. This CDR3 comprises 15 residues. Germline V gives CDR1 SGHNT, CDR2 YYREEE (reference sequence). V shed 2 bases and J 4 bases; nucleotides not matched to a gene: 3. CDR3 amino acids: CASSFGGTGANVLTF. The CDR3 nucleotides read TGTGCCAGCAGCTTCGGGGGGACCGGGGCCAACGTCCTGACTTTC.

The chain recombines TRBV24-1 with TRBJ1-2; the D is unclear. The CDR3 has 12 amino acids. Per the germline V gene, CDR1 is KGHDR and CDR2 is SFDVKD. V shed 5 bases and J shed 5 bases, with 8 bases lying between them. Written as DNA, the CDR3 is TGTGCCACCAGTGGCCAGCGATATGGCTACACCTTC. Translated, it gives CATSGQRYGYTF.

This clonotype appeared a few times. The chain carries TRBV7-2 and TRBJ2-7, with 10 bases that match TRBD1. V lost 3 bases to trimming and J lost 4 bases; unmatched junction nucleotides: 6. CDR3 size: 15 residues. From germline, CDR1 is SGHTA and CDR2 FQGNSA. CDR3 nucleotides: TGTGCCAGCAGCTTTCGACAGGGGGCCTTTTACGAGCAGTACTTC. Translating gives CASSFRQGAFYEQYF.

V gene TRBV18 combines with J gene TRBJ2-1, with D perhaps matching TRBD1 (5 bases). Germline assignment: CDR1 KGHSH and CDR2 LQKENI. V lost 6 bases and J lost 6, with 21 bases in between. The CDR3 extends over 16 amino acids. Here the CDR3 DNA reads TGTGCCAGCTCGCAGGGCCTTCCATGGGTCTCCAATGAGCAGTTCTTC. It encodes CASSQGLPWVSNEQFF.

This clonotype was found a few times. The CDR3 sequence: CASSVGTGSEQFF. As DNA, the CDR3 is TGTGCCAGCAGCGTAGGGACAGGGTCTGAGCAGTTCTTC. The chain recombines TRBV7-3 with TRBJ2-1; 9 bases match TRBD1. The germline gives CDR1 SGHTA, CDR2 FQGTGA. The CDR3 consists of 13 residues. Trimming removed 5 bases from V and 9 bases from J; junction bases left unmatched: 5. Full variable domain (remainder filled in from reference TRBV7-3 and TRBJ2-1): GAGVSQTPSNKVTEKGKYVELRCDPISGHTALYWYRQSLGQGPEFLIYFQGTGAADDSGLPNDRFFAVRPEGSVSTLKIQRTERGDSAVYLCASSVGTGSEQFFGPGTRLTVL.

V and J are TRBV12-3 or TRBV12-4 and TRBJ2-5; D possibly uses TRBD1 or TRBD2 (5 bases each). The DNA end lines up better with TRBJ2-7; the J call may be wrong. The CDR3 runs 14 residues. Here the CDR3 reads CASSLVRAGTEQYF. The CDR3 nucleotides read TGTGCCAGCAGTTTAGTGAGGGCAGGGACCGAGCAGTACTTC.

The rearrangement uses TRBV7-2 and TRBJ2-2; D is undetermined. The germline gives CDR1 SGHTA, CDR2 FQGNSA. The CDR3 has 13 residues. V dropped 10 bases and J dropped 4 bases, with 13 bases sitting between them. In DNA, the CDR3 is TGTGCCACTGCGGCACAGCCCACCGGGGAGCTGTTTTTT. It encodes CATAAQPTGELFF.

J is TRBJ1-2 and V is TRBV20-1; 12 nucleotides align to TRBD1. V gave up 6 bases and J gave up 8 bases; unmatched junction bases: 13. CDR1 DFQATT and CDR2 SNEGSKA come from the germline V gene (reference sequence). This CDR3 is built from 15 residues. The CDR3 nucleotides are TGCAGTGCAGCTGGGACAGGGGGCGCTCGTAACGGCTACACCTTC. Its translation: CSAAGTGGARNGYTF.